Reported below is one T cell receptor beta chain. Its antigen remains unknown. The data were obtained in a study of CD8 T cells in Susac syndrome. Findings of the study overall: The number of individuals included in the study's TCR sequencing and HLA analysis was acknowledged as relatively small.

CDR3 length: 14 residues. V gave up 6 bases and J gave up 8 bases, with 16 bases separating them. The germline CDR1 and CDR2 sequences are MDHEN and SYDVKM. RNA, at roughly 0.45 to 1 ug, was reverse transcribed with random hexamers. The CDR3 of TCR beta was amplified by immunoSEQ multiplex PCR across 54 Vbeta and 13 Jbeta. One entry per CDR3 protein results from TCRdb running MiXCR on the immunoSEQ multiplex PCR reads. The profile shows about 280,000 distinct CDR3 sequences, 85% of them singletons. TCR beta sequencing covered blood CD8+ and CD4+ T cells. FACS enriched CD8+ TEMRA cells, while bulk CD8+ and CD4+ were negatively isolated.

The source is a human donor with multiple sclerosis. Sequences were obtained from CD8+ T cells from PBMCs. This sequence joins TRBV28 and TRBJ2-2; D is possibly TRBD2 (5 bases). CDR3 amino acids: CASSLAPGLGELFF. CDR3 in DNA: TGTGCCAGCAGCCTCGCACCGGGGTTAGGGGAGCTGTTTTTT. The full variable domain, with the rest looked up from reference TRBV28 and TRBJ2-2, is DVKVTQSSRYLVKRTGEKVFLECVQDMDHENMFWYRQDPGLGLRLIYFSYDVKMKEKGDIPEGYSVSREKKERFSLILESASTNQTSMYLCASSLAPGLGELFFGEGSRLTVL.